The 28 T cell receptor beta chains in this list originate from one sample, sequenced in a study of Graves' ophthalmopathy and Graves' hyperthyroidism. Using RNA transcripts, the TCR beta CDR3 regions were amplified. HTBI-primed RT-PCR formed the first round, and a multiplex PCR formed the second. One entry per CDR3 protein results from TCRdb running MiXCR on the multiplex PCR reads. The sample contains hundreds of thousands of distinct CDR3 sequences, about 21% of which appear only once. Specimen: peripheral blood. These receptors all come from a woman aged 18-29 years with stable Graves' hyperthyroidism.

The chain uses TRBV12-3 or TRBV12-4 and TRBJ1-3, with D unclear. The germline V and J ends were trimmed by 5 bases and 2 bases, with 10 bases remaining between them. The CDR3 consists of 14 residues. CDR3 bases: TGTGCCAGCAGTCGAGAGGAGGCTGGAAACACCATATATTTT. Its protein product is CASSREEAGNTIYF.

A word on this clonotype: An end of the junction differs from the germline gene, which may be a read error. V usage is TRBV7-2 and J usage is TRBJ1-1; unclear D gene. The CDR3 covers 11 residues. Germline CDR1 reads SGHTA; CDR2 reads FQGNSA. As DNA, the CDR3 is TGTGCCAGCAGCTTAAGCACAGTAGCTTGGTTT. It codes for CASSLSTVAWF.

This clonotype has at least ten counts. The chain joins TRBV6-1 to TRBJ2-7, with D possibly being TRBD1 (7 bases). V lost 2 bases, J lost 3 bases, and 14 bases lay in between. This CDR3 comprises 15 residues. Germline V gene lookup returns CDR1 MNHNS and CDR2 SASEGT. In DNA form, the CDR3 reads TGTGCCAGCAGTGAATTCGCGGGACAGCACTACGAGCAGTACTTC. Encoded protein: CASSEFAGQHYEQYF.

This clonotype was seen repeatedly, ten times or more. V and J are TRBV29-1 and TRBJ1-3; the D is unclear. CDR3 length equals 13 residues. Trimming removed 1 base from V and 3 bases from J, with 7 bases in between. The germline V gene encodes CDR1 SQVTM and CDR2 ANQGSEA. Here the CDR3 reads CSVEGQDGNTIYF. CDR3 coding DNA: TGCAGCGTTGAAGGGCAGGATGGAAACACCATATATTTT.

This clonotype was recorded many times. The chain has TRBV27 and TRBJ2-5; 9 positions match TRBD1. The CDR3 runs to 14 residues. Per the germline V gene, CDR1 is MNHEY and CDR2 is SMNVEV (reference sequence). The junction had 2 bases not matched to a gene; V was cut back by 6 bases and J by 0 bases. The CDR3 protein is CASSRDRDQETQYF. The CDR3 DNA reads as TGTGCCAGCAGCCGGGACAGGGACCAAGAGACCCAGTACTTC.

This chain uses TRBV7-2 with TRBJ2-7; D is undetermined. Trimming left V 4 bases short and J 1 base short, with 11 bases between. The CDR3 consists of 14 residues. CDR1 and CDR2 (germline): SGHTA, FQGNSA. The CDR3 DNA follows: TGTGCCAGCAGCTCTGAGTCATTTTCCTACGAGCAGTACGTC. Protein product: CASSSESFSYEQYV.

This clonotype appeared a few times. This may come from a read error, since a much larger clone is one base off. This chain links TRBV20-1 with TRBJ2-7; D is undetermined. The CDR3 spans 13 residues. Germline V gene sequence: CDR1 DFQATT, CDR2 SNEGSKA (reference sequence). CDR3 in DNA: TGCAGTGCTAGCGGAACGGCTCACTACGAGCTGTACTTC. Translating it yields CSASGTAHYELYF.

This clonotype was seen many times. This chain uses TRBV20-1 with TRBJ2-7; no firm D call. Germline values: CDR1 DFQATT, CDR2 SNEGSKA (reference sequence). The CDR3 sequence is 13 residues long. The V end lost 1 base, the J end lost 0 bases, and 7 bases lay between the germline ends. CDR3 nucleotides: TGCAGTGCTAGAGGGATACCCTCCTACGAGCAGTACTTC. Its translation: CSARGIPSYEQYF.

The chain recombines TRBV2 with TRBJ2-7; 7 bases fit TRBD1. CDR1 is SNHLY and CDR2 is FYNNEI in the germline V gene. CDR3 length: 11 residues. V dropped 6 bases and J dropped 5; count of bases not matched to a gene: 1. CDR3 coding DNA: TGTGCCAGCAGGGGGACAGACGAGCAGTACTTC. The encoded protein is CASRGTDEQYF.

This clonotype was seen ten or more times. The V call is TRBV28, the J call TRBJ2-7; D not resolved. The CDR3 runs 15 residues. V shed 6 bases and J shed 2 bases, with 17 bases lying between them. Germline lookup yields CDR1 MDHEN and CDR2 SYDVKM. CDR3 protein: CASSLTIGRAYEQYF. The DNA for the CDR3 is TGTGCCAGCAGCCTGACGATTGGACGGGCCTACGAGCAGTACTTC.

The gene calls are TRBV11-2 and TRBJ2-7, with a tentative D call TRBD2 (5 bases). This CDR3 comprises 16 residues. CDR1 SGHAT and CDR2 FQNNGV come from the germline V gene. Trimming took off 1 base at V and 1 base at J, with 14 bases between the two ends. The CDR3 DNA is TGTGCCAGCAGCTTAGTAAGTGGCCGAGGGTCCTACGAGCAGTACTTC. Protein product: CASSLVSGRGSYEQYF.

This clonotype was seen ten or more times. The chain links TRBV10-3 to TRBJ1-5, with 7 bases that match TRBD1. There are 14 residues in the CDR3. The germline gives CDR1 ENHRY, CDR2 SYGVKD. V gave up 6 bases and J gave up 2 bases; unmatched junction bases: 4. The DNA for the CDR3 is TGTGCCATCAGATCAGGGGGAGGCAATCAGCCCCAGCATTTT. Translation: CAIRSGGGNQPQHF.

This clonotype was picked up many times. The genes are TRBV5-1 and TRBJ1-1; weak D call: TRBD1 (5 bases). The CDR3 has 13 amino acids. Deletions cut 8 bases from V and 8 bases from J, with 19 bases between. CDR1 and CDR2 from the germline V gene are SGHRS and YFSETQ. CDR3 sequence (DNA): TGCGCCAGTACCCCCCGGGGAGGGGAAGAAGCTTTCTTT. Protein product: CASTPRGGEEAFF.

CDR3 bases: TGCGCCAGCAGCCAGACCGGGACTAGCGGGTTAACGGAGACCCAGTACTTC. Translated, it gives CASSQTGTSGLTETQYF. This chain links TRBV4-1 with TRBJ2-5; 12 positions agree with TRBD2. V gave up 3 bases and J gave up 5 bases; unmatched junction bases: 10. Germline V lookup: CDR1 MGHRA, CDR2 YSYEKL. CDR3 length: 17 amino acids.

In this sample, this clonotype turned up a few times. The CDR3 region has the DNA TGTGCCAGCAGACAGGGGGCACTTTGGGACACCATATATTTT. Translating it yields CASRQGALWDTIYF. This chain joins TRBV2 and TRBJ1-3, with 9 bases identical to TRBD1. After removal of 6 bases from V and 8 bases from J, the junction contained 8 bases not matched to a gene. CDR1 is SNHLY and CDR2 is FYNNEI in the germline V gene. The CDR3 sequence is 14 residues long.

This clonotype showed up just a few times. The J gene is TRBJ2-7, the V gene TRBV20-1; 8 bases map to TRBD1. Trimming cost V 6 bases and J 0 bases; bases outside gene matches: 7. The CDR3 extends over 14 amino acids. Germline CDR1 is DFQATT and CDR2 is SNEGSKA (reference sequence). CDR3 in DNA: TGCAGTGCCATCCCAGGGGGCGCCTCCTACGAGCAGTACTTC. Its translation: CSAIPGGASYEQYF.

Many counts were recorded for this clonotype. This chain joins TRBV7-2 and TRBJ1-2; maybe TRBD1 (6 bases). Deletions cut 9 bases from V and 6 bases from J, with 17 bases between. Germline V gene lookup returns CDR1 SGHTA and CDR2 FQGNSA. This CDR3 is 13 amino acids long. DNA of the CDR3: TGTGCCAGAGGGGGGCTAGGGAGAGATGGCTACACCTTC. Residues: CARGGLGRDGYTF.

The chain joins TRBV6-1 to TRBJ1-1; D might be TRBD1 (5 bases). CDR3 length equals 15 residues. V shed 7 bases and J shed 1 base, with 16 bases lying between them. Germline V gene sequence: CDR1 MNHNS, CDR2 SASEGT. CDR3 DNA sequence: TGTGCCAGCACCAAGGTTGGGGGTACGAACACTGAAGCTTTCTTT. This encodes CASTKVGGTNTEAFF.

V is TRBV24-1 and J is TRBJ2-5, with D perhaps matching TRBD1 (6 bases). V was shortened by 9 bases and J by 2 bases, with 12 bases between the two germline ends. Germline values: CDR1 KGHDR, CDR2 SFDVKD. This CDR3 has 13 amino acids. CDR3 sequence (DNA): TGTGCCACCCAGGGGACCTTGCAAGAGACCCAGTACTTC. Translation gives CATQGTLQETQYF.

The chain is built from TRBV6-5 and TRBJ1-2; D call uncertain. The CDR3 runs 15 residues. Germline values: CDR1 MNHEY, CDR2 SVGAGI. Trimming pared 4 bases from V and 0 bases from J, leaving 12 bases between. The CDR3 region is CASSSRTYSNYGYTF. In DNA, the CDR3 is TGTGCCAGCAGTTCCCGTACGTACTCTAACTATGGCTACACCTTC.

Comment on this clonotype: Since no conserved phenylalanine or tryptophan closes the CDR3, a read error is the likely cause. This chain uses TRBV6-1 with TRBJ1-2; D not resolved. CDR3 length: 11 amino acids. CDR1 is MNHNS and CDR2 is SASEGT in the germline V gene. Deletions cut 8 bases from V and 4 bases from J, with 8 bases between. CDR3 coding DNA: TGTGCCAGCTTTGATGGCTATGGCTACACCGTC. Amino acids: CASFDGYGYTV.

This clonotype occurred many times. This chain's CDR3 is CASSTTGTGYETQYF. Here the CDR3 DNA reads TGTGCCAGCAGTACTACCGGGACTGGGTATGAGACCCAGTACTTC. The rearrangement uses TRBV2 and TRBJ2-5; TRBD2 is a possible D gene (6 bases). The CDR3 covers 15 residues. Per the germline V gene, CDR1 is SNHLY and CDR2 is FYNNEI. V lost 5 bases to trimming and J lost 5 bases, with 18 bases between them.

This clonotype was detected many times. The chain combines TRBV19 with TRBJ2-2, with D uncertain. The CDR3 has 15 residues. V dropped 5 bases and J dropped 5 bases, with 15 bases sitting between them. From germline, CDR1 is LNHDA and CDR2 SQIVND (reference sequence). The CDR3 spells CASSGALLGTGELFF. CDR3 nucleotide sequence: TGTGCCAGTAGTGGCGCCCTCCTTGGGACCGGGGAGCTGTTTTTT.

About this clonotype itself: Without the conserved terminal phenylalanine or tryptophan, this CDR3 likely stems from a read error. The DNA is omitted, as the CDR3 cannot be located on it reliably, and the CDR3 follows TCRdb's listing. The chain has TRBV19 and TRBJ2-6; the D call TRBD1 from the table was never checked on the DNA. CDR1 is LNHDA, CDR2 SQIVND, per germline (reference sequence). The CDR3 contains 18 residues when both ends are counted. The CDR3 here is CASSKGGRVRSGANVLSV.

This clonotype was detected many times. V gene TRBV28 combines with J gene TRBJ2-7; no definite D call. The CDR3 has 13 residues. Germline V gene lookup returns CDR1 MDHEN and CDR2 SYDVKM. Trimming cost V 0 bases and J 0 bases, with 3 bases left between them. CDR3 DNA sequence: TGTGCCAGCAGTTTATGGGACTCCTACGAGCAGTACTTC. Translating gives CASSLWDSYEQYF.

This clonotype was found many times. The V and J genes are TRBV7-2 and TRBJ2-2; D uncertain. The CDR3 runs 12 residues. Trimming took off 2 bases at V and 6 bases at J, with 4 bases between the two ends. Germline loops: CDR1 SGHTA, CDR2 FQGNSA. CDR3 protein: CASSLRAGELFF. CDR3 coding DNA: TGTGCCAGCAGCTTAAGGGCCGGGGAGCTGTTTTTT.

To note about this clonotype: A read error may account for a junction end that differs from germline. The chain employs TRBV5-5 and TRBJ1-1; 8 bases map to TRBD1. Per the germline V gene, CDR1 is SGHKS and CDR2 is YYEKEE (reference sequence). The CDR3 totals 14 residues. Here the CDR3 reads CACSFQGAFTEAFF. DNA for the CDR3: TGTGCCTGCAGCTTCCAGGGGGCTTTTACTGAAGCTTTCTTT.

The chain links TRBV19 to TRBJ1-1; unclear D gene. This CDR3 has 10 amino acids. The germline gives CDR1 LNHDA, CDR2 SQIVND (reference sequence). V dropped 8 bases and J dropped 6 bases, with 7 bases sitting between them. The CDR3 DNA reads as TGTGCCAGTGGAACTTCTGAAGCTTTCTTT. This gives the protein CASGTSEAFF.